Sequencing of this TCR beta chain was carried out in a study of blood T cells in healthy people across ages. Note on this clonotype: The antigen is not known.

Findings and limits, study-wide: Conclusively comparing naive with antigen-experienced cells was impossible with unsorted PBMCs. Researchers report that TCR beta diversity correlated strongly with naive T cell percentage. The donors' CMV status was not determined, possibly confounding changes in expanded clonotypes.

Alongside a J-beta primer mix, a sample-barcoded 5' primer served in a second PCR lasting about 6 to 11 cycles. From the 5' RACE reads, TCRdb called clonotypes with MiXCR, one entry per CDR3 protein. This table has around 1,000,000 distinct CDR3 sequences, almost 25% appearing once. In addition, the sample was reused for a study of T cells of mothers and their children.

The sequenced sample was blood. The TCR originated in a girl under 10 years old in good health.

In nucleotides, the CDR3 is TGTGCCAGCAGTCCCTTTGGGAGAGGGAGGGCAGATACGCAGTATTTT. Residues: CASSPFGRGRADTQYF. V usage is TRBV12-3 or TRBV12-4 and J usage is TRBJ2-3; 7 nucleotides line up with TRBD2. CDR3 length equals 16 residues. Germline trimming cut 5 bases from V and 4 bases from J; bases unmatched to any gene: 12.